This T cell receptor beta chain originates from a study of blood T cell repertoires in COVID-19. The CDR3 consists of 16 residues. Germline assignment: CDR1 MGHRA and CDR2 YSYEKL. V lost 1 base to trimming and J lost 2 bases; unmatched junction nucleotides: 4. Profiling relied on immunoSEQ multiplex PCR, and the TCRdb table lists in-frame clones only, not all of them. The sample lists around 400,000 clones; more than 70% were seen once. The TCR comes from a woman younger than 35 who had been exposed to COVID-19. The sequenced sample was PBMCs or T cells enriched from blood (not recorded which). This chain links TRBV4-1 with TRBJ2-3, with 9 bases lining up with TRBD2. The CDR3, as DNA: TGCGCCAGCAGCCAAGTAGCGGGGGCCTTCACAGATACGCAGTATTTT. As protein: CASSQVAGAFTDTQYF.